This is a list of T cell receptor beta chains from one sample in a study of CXCR3-negative and CXCR3-positive naive CD8 T cells. TCRdb reworked the 5' RACE reads into one entry per CDR3 protein, no DNA. The listing contains roughly 48,000 distinct CDR3 sequences. Sequencing was performed on memory CD8+ T cells from blood. Receptors were obtained from a human donor in good health. Some clones in this sample may be carry-over from other donors' samples. Both conserved end residues are part of each CDR3.

j_call,v_call,cdr3_aa
TRBJ2-1,TRBV11-2,CASSSQSEGGEQFF
TRBJ2-7,TRBV20-1,CSARSSGSYEQYF
TRBJ2-5,TRBV4-2,CASSQDGDRGFLETQYF
TRBJ2-3,TRBV28,CASSALDSSGTDTQYF
TRBJ2-7,TRBV5-1,CASSLIAPGPSYEQYF
TRBJ2-1,TRBV20-1,CSVRGFTSGDYNEQFF
TRBJ2-7,TRBV6-2/TRBV6-3,CASSYSNPPLVSYEQYF
TRBJ2-7,TRBV20-1,CSARDPSQYEQYF
TRBJ1-5,TRBV28,CASSLVKGVRNQPQHF
TRBJ1-2,TRBV21-1,CASSKFRGDYGYTF
TRBJ2-1,TRBV29-1,CSVDGGRGEYNEQFF